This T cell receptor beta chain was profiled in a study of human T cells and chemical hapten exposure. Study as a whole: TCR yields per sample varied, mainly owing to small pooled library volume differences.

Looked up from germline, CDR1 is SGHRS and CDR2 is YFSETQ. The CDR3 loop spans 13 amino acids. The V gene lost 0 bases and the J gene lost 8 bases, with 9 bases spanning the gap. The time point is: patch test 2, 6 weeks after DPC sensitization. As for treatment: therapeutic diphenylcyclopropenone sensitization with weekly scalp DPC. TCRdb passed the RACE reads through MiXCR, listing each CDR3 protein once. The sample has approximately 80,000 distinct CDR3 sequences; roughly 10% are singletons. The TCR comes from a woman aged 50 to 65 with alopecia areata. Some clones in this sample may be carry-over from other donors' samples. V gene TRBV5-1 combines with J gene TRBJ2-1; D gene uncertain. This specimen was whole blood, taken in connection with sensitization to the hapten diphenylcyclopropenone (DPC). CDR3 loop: CASSLAGFDEQFF. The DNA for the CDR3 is TGCGCCAGCAGCTTGGCCGGCTTCGATGAGCAGTTCTTC.